This T cell receptor (beta chain) came from a study of blood T cells in healthy people across ages. Investigators took roughly 10 milliliters of peripheral blood from every donor. A second PCR, run for about 6 to 12 cycles, used a sample-barcoded 5' primer plus a J-beta primer mix. TCRdb used MiXCR to reprocess the 5' RACE reads, holding one entry per CDR3 protein. This table holds 1.5 million to 2 million distinct CDR3 sequences, roughly 52% found once. V lost 1 base, J lost 0 bases, and 4 bases lay in between. The germline CDR1 and CDR2 sequences are MGHRA and YSYEKL. The CDR3 spans 14 residues. Sequences were obtained from blood. V and J are TRBV4-1 and TRBJ1-5; D is unresolved. This clonotype was obtained from a woman between 40 and 55 years old in good health. This CDR3 is CASSQVYSNQPQHF. The DNA of the CDR3 is TGCGCCAGCAGCCAAGTCTATAGCAATCAGCCCCAGCATTTT.